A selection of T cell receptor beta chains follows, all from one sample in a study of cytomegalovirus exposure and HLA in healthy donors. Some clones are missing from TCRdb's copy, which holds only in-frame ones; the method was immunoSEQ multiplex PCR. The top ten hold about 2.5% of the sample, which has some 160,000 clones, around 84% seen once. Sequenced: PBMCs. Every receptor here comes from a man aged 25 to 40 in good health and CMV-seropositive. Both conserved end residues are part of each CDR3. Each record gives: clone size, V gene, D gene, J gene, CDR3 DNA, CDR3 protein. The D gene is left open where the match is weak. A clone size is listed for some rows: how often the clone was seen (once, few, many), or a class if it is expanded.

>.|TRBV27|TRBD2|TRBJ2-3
TGTGCCAGCAGTCCCTTAGCGGGAGACGTCACAGATACGCAGTATTTT
CASSPLAGDVTDTQYF
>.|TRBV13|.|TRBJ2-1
TGTGCCAGCAGCACCCTCTCATTGGCGGCATCCTACAATGAGCAGTTCTTC
CASSTLSLAASYNEQFF
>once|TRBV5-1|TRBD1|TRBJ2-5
TGCGCCAGCAGCTTGGCGCAGGGGGTTGTGGTGCAAGAGACCCAGTACTTC
CASSLAQGVVVQETQYF
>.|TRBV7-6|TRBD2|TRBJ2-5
TGTGCCAGCAGCTTAGAGGCTAGCGGGAGGGGGGGAGAGACCCAGTACTTC
CASSLEASGRGGETQYF
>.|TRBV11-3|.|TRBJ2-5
TGTGCCAGCAGCTTAGCCGGGGTCCAAGAGACCCAGTACTTC
CASSLAGVQETQYF
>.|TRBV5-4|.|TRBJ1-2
TGTGCCAGCAGCTTTGGGGCCGACCCTCCCGGCTACACCTTC
CASSFGADPPGYTF
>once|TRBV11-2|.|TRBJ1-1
TGTGCCAGCAGCTTGTACAGCAAAAAGATGAACACTGAAGCTTTCTTT
CASSLYSKKMNTEAFF
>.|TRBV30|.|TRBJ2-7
TGTGCCTGGAGTGTACTAAGCTCCTACGAGCAGTACTTC
CAWSVLSSYEQYF
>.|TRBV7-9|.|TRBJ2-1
TGTGCCAGCAGCTTCGGCGGGGACTACAATGAGCAGTTCTTC
CASSFGGDYNEQFF
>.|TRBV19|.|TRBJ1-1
TGTGCCAGTATGGCGGGGTGGACTGAAGCTTTCTTT
CASMAGWTEAFF
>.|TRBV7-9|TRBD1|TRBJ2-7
TGTTCCAGCAGCTGGGGGGACAGGGGGGGAACCTACGAGCAGTACTTC
CSSSWGDRGGTYEQYF
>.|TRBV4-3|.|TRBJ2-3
TGCGCCAGCAGCCGGTGGACTGGGAATACGCAGTATTTT
CASSRWTGNTQYF
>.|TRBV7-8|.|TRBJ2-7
TGTGCCAGCAGCTTGGGGATGAGCGGTACCTACGAGCAGTACTTC
CASSLGMSGTYEQYF
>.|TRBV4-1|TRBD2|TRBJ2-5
TGCGCCAGCAGCCATGGGCTAGCGGGCTCCCAAGAGACCCAGTACTTC
CASSHGLAGSQETQYF
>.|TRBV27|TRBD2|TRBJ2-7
TGTGCCAGCAGTACTTTCCTAGCGGGAGCCCACGAGCAGTACTTC
CASSTFLAGAHEQYF
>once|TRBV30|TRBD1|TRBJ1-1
TGTGCCTGGATGAGGGGGCCCCTGAACACTGAAGCTTTCTTT
CAWMRGPLNTEAFF
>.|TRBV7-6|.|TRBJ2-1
TGTGCCAGCAGCTTAGCTTCTAGTGGCCCCCTCGGTGAGCAGTTCTTC
CASSLASSGPLGEQFF
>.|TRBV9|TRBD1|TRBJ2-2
TGTGCCAGCAGCCATCGACAGGGAACCACCGGGGAGCTGTTTTTT
CASSHRQGTTGELFF
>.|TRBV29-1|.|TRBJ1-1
TGCAGCGTCAAATCCGGGACAAAGAAAGCTTTCTTT
CSVKSGTKKAFF
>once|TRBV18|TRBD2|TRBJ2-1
TGTGCCAGCTCACCACCTGGGCTAGCGGGAGGGCGGTACAATGAGCAGTTCTTC
CASSPPGLAGGRYNEQFF
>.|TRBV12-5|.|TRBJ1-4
TGTGCTAGTGGCAACCCTCGTGAGGGTCCCGAAAAACTGTTTTTT
CASGNPREGPEKLFF
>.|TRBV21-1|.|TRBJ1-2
TGTGCCAGCAGCAAAGCGCGGGAGCCTAACTATGGCTACACCTTC
CASSKAREPNYGYTF
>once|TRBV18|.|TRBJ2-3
TGTGCCAGCTCAACATCGGGAAGTAACACAGATACGCAGTATTTT
CASSTSGSNTDTQYF
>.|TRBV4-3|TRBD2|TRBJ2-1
TGCGCCAGCAGCCAAGGGACTAGCGGGAGATTTGTGCAGTTCTTC
CASSQGTSGRFVQFF
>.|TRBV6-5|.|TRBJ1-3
TGTGCCACCCGGTCCGTGTCTGGAAACACCATATATTTT
CATRSVSGNTIYF
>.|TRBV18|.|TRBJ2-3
TGTGCCAGCTCACCGCGCGAAGCGGAGCCAACAGATACGCAGTATTTT
CASSPREAEPTDTQYF
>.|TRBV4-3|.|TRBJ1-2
TGCGCCAGCAGCCGTGGACACCCTAAGGGAAACTATGGCTACACCTTC
CASSRGHPKGNYGYTF
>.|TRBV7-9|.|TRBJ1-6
TGTGCCAGCAGCTTAGAACAGACTAATTCACCCCTCCACTTT
CASSLEQTNSPLHF
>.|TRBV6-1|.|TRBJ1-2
TGTGCCAGCAGTGAAACTTTGGCAGGGTTCGGCTACACCTTC
CASSETLAGFGYTF
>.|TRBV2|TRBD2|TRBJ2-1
TGTGCCAGCACTGTAGCGGGAGGGCCGCAAAACAATGAGCAGTTCTTC
CASTVAGGPQNNEQFF
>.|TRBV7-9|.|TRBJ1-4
TGTGCCAGCAGCAGACAGGCCCAAAGCTTAAATGAAAAACTGTTTTTT
CASSRQAQSLNEKLFF
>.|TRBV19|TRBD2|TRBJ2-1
TGTGCCAGTAGTACGCTAGCGGGAGGCTACAATGAGCAGTTCTTC
CASSTLAGGYNEQFF
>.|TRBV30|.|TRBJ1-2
TGTGCCTGGAGCCGCCGAGGCGGCAGGGGAAGATTTGGCTACACCTTC
CAWSRRGGRGRFGYTF
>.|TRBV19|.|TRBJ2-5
TGTGCCAGTAAGCCATTCGACAGGTTTGGAGAGACCCAGTACTTC
CASKPFDRFGETQYF
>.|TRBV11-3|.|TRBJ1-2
TGTGCCAGCAGCTTAGCCTCAGGGTTCTATGGCTACACCTTC
CASSLASGFYGYTF
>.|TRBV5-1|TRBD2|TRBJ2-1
TGCGCCAGCAGCTTGGAACCAGGACTAGCGGAGCAGTTCTTC
CASSLEPGLAEQFF
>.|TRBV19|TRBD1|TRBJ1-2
TGTGCCAGTAGTATGGACCCGGCGGGACAGGGACTCTATGGCTACACCTTC
CASSMDPAGQGLYGYTF
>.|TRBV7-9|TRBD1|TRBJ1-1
TGTTCCAGCAGCTTTAGGGACAGCGAAGCTTTCTTT
CSSSFRDSEAFF
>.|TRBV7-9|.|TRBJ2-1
TGTGCCAGCAGCTTAGTAGATGAGCAGTTCTTC
CASSLVDEQFF
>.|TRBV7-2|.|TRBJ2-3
TGTGCCAGCAGCTTAGACCGGAGCACAGATACGCAGTATTTT
CASSLDRSTDTQYF
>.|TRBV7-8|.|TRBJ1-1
TGTGCCAGCACACAGATGAACACTGAAGCTTTCTTT
CASTQMNTEAFF
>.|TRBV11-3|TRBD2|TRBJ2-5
TGTGCCAGCAGCTTAGGGGTAGCGGGAGAGACCCAGTACTTC
CASSLGVAGETQYF
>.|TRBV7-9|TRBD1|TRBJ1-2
TGTGCCAGCAGCTTGACGACAGGGGGGGGTGTTGGCTACACCTTC
CASSLTTGGGVGYTF
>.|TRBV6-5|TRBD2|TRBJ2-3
TGTGCCAGCAAAGCGGGGTACAGTACAGATACGCAGTATTTT
CASKAGYSTDTQYF
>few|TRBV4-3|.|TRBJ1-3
TGCGCCAGCAGCCAAGAGCTGCAGGGAAGCAGAAACACCATATATTTT
CASSQELQGSRNTIYF
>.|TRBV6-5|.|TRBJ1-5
TGTGCCAGCAGTCTCAGGGGTTTTAATCAGCCCCAGCATTTT
CASSLRGFNQPQHF
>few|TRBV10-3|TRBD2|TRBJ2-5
TGTGCCATTTCCCGCGGGCTAGCGGGAGAGACCCAGTACTTC
CAISRGLAGETQYF
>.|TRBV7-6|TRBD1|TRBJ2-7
TGTGCCAGCAGCTTAAACAGGGGTCGCGAGCAGTACTTC
CASSLNRGREQYF
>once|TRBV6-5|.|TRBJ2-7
TGTGCCAGCAGAAATAGGGCTAGCGAGGGATACGAGCAGTACTTC
CASRNRASEGYEQYF
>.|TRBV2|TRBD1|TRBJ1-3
TGTGCCAGCAGTGAGGGTCAGGGGGCCTCAACGGCTGGAAACACCATATATTTT
CASSEGQGASTAGNTIYF
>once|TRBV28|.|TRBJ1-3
TGTGCCTCCCGGGGGTCAGGAAACACCATATATTTT
CASRGSGNTIYF
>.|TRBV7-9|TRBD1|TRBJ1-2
TGTGCCAGCAGTTCGGACAGGGCGGCGTATGGCTACACCTTC
CASSSDRAAYGYTF
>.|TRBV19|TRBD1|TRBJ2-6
TGTGCCAGTAGTATGGCACAGGGGTCCGGTGGGGCCAACGTCCTGACTTTC
CASSMAQGSGGANVLTF
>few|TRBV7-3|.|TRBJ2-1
TGTGCCAGCGGAGGGGCGCAGAATGAGCAGTTCTTC
CASGGAQNEQFF
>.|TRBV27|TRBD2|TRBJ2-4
TGTGCCAGCAGTTCCCTGGGGGGAGGGATGGACATTCAGTACTTC
CASSSLGGGMDIQYF
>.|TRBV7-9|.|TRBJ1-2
TGTGCCAGCAGCCTAGGGCGATCGGAGGGTGGCTACACCTTC
CASSLGRSEGGYTF
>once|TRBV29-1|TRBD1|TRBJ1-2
TGCAGCGTTATACCGGGACAGGGGGATTCCTATGGCTACACCTTC
CSVIPGQGDSYGYTF
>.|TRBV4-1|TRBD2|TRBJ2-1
TGCGCCAGCAGCCAAGATGGACGCCGGGCTAGCGGGGGCAATGAGCAGTTCTTC
CASSQDGRRASGGNEQFF
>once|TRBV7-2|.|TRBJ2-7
TGTGCCAGCAGCTTATACGGAGGGCCATCCTACGAGCAGTACTTC
CASSLYGGPSYEQYF